Shown below are 4 T cell receptor beta chains from a single sample sequenced in a study of blood T cell repertoires in COVID-19. Sequenced by immunoSEQ multiplex PCR; TCRdb stores in-frame clones only, minus some. The sample has about 200,000 clones, approximately 85% seen once; the top ten hold approximately 5.6%. Source material: peripheral blood. The receptors come from an older woman with COVID-19, enrolled during active disease.

The table lists this clone with a count of one. The V and J genes are TRBV5-6 and TRBJ2-5; 9 bases align to TRBD1. The V segment lost 4 bases and the J segment 4 bases; nucleotides outside the gene matches: 2. Per germline, CDR1 SGHDT and CDR2 YYEEEE. CDR3 size: 13 residues. CDR3 region: CASSGQGRETQYF. The CDR3, as DNA: TGTGCCAGCAGCGGACAGGGGAGAGAGACCCAGTACTTC.

The rearrangement uses TRBV30 and TRBJ2-5, with D perhaps matching TRBD2 (5 bases). The V end lost 3 bases, the J end lost 0 bases, and 14 bases lay between the germline ends. This CDR3 is built from 15 residues. The germline V gene has CDR1 GTSNPN and CDR2 SVGIG (reference sequence). The CDR3 here is CAWSLRTHYQETQYF. As DNA, the CDR3 is TGTGCCTGGAGCCTAAGGACTCACTACCAAGAGACCCAGTACTTC.

The chain joins TRBV7-2 to TRBJ2-7; 8 bases line up with TRBD2. With 0 bases clipped from V and 0 bases from J, the junction kept 7 bases outside the gene matches. This CDR3 has 17 amino acids. From germline, CDR1 is SGHTA and CDR2 FQGNSA. CDR3 loop: CASSLALGSGSSYEQYF. For the CDR3, the DNA is TGTGCCAGCAGCTTAGCCCTGGGGAGCGGGAGCTCCTACGAGCAGTACTTC.

This clone has a handful of counts. V and J are TRBV7-6 and TRBJ2-5; 7 bases fit TRBD2. V gave up 5 bases and J gave up 5 bases; unmatched junction bases: 14. This CDR3 has 16 amino acids. Germline V gene lookup returns CDR1 SGHVS and CDR2 FNYEAQ. CDR3 DNA sequence: TGTGCCAGCAGCGACCTTAAGGGCGGGAGTGCCGAGACCCAGTACTTC. Translation gives CASSDLKGGSAETQYF.